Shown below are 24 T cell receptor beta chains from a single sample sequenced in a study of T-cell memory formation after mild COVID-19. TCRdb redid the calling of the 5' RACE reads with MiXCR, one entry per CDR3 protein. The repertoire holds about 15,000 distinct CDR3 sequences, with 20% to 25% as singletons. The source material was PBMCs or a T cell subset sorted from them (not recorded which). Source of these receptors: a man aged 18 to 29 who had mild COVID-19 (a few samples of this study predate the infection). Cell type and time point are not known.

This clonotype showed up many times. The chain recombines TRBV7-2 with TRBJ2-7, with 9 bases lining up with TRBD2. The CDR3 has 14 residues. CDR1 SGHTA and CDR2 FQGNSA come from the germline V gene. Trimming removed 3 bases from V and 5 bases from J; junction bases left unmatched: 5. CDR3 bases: TGTGCCAGCAGCTTCAGGACTAGCGTCGACGAGCAGTACTTC. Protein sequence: CASSFRTSVDEQYF.

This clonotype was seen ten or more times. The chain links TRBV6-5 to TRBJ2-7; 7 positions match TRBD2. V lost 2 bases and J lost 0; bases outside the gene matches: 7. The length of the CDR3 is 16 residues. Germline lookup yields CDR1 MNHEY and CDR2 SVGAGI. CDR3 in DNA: TGTGCCAGCAGTTACACTATGGGGGGGTTCTCCTACGAGCAGTACTTC. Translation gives CASSYTMGGFSYEQYF.

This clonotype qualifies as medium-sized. CDR3 sequence (DNA): TGCGCCAGCAGCCAAGGGGGGTGGGCGAACACTGAAGCTTTCTTT. It encodes CASSQGGWANTEAFF. The V and J genes are TRBV4-1 and TRBJ1-1; possible D gene TRBD1, 5 bases. The V end was cut by 1 base, the J end by 1 base, with 10 bases between. The CDR3 extends over 15 amino acids. CDR1 and CDR2 from the germline V gene are MGHRA and YSYEKL.

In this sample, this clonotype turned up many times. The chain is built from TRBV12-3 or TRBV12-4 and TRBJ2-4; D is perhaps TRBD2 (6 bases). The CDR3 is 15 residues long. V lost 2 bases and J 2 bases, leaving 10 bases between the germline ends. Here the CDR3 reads CASSLLLASKNIQYF. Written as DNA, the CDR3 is TGTGCCAGCAGTTTACTCCTAGCGTCCAAAAACATTCAGTACTTC.

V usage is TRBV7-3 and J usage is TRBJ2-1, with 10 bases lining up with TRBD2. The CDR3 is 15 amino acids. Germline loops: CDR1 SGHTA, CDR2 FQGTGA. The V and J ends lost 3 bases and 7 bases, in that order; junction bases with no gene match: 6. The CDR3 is CASSLSGGARNEQFF. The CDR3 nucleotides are TGTGCCAGCAGCTTGAGCGGGGGGGCCAGAAATGAGCAGTTCTTC.

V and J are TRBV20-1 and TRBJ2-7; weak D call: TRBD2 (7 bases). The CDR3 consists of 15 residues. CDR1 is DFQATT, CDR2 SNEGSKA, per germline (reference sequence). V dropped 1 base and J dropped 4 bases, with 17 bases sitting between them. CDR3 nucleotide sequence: TGCAGTGCTAGAGTGAGGGGGGGAAGAGGGTACGAGCAGTACGTC. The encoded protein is CSARVRGGRGYEQYV.

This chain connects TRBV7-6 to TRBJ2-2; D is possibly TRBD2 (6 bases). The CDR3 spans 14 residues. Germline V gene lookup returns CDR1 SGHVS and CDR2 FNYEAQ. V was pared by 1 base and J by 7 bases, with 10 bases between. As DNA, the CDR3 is TGTGCCAGCAGCTTAGGAGTCGGGAGCGGGGAGCTGTTTTTT. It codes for CASSLGVGSGELFF.

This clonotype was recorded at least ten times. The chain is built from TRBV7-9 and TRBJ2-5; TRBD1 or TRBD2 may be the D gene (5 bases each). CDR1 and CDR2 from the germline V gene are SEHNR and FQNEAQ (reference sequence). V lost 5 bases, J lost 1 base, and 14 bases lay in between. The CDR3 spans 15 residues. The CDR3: CASSPFWGSQETQYF. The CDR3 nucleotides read TGTGCCAGCAGCCCCTTTTGGGGGTCCCAAGAGACCCAGTACTTC. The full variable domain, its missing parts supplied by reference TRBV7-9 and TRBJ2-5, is DTGVSQNPRHKITKRGQNVTFRCDPISEHNRLYWYRQTLGQGPEFLTYFQNEAQLEKSRLLSDRFSAERPKGSFSTLEIQRTEQGDSAMYLCASSPFWGSQETQYFGPGTRLLVL.

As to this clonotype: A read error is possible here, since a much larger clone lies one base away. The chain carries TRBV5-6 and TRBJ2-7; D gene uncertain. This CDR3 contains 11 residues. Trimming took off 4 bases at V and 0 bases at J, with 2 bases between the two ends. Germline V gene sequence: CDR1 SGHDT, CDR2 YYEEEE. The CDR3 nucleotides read TGTGCCAGCAGCCACTCCTACGAGCAGTACTTC. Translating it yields CASSHSYEQYF. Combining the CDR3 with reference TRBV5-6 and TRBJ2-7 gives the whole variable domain DAGVTQSPTHLIKTRGQQVTLRCSPKSGHDTVSWYQQALGQGPQFIFQYYEEEERQRGNFPDRFSGHQFPNYSSELNVNALLLGDSALYLCASSHSYEQYFGPGTRLTVT.

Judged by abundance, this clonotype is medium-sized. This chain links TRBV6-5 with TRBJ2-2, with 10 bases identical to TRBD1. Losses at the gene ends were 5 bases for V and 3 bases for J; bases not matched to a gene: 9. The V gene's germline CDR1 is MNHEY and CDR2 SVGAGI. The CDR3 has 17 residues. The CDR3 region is CASSLELGQGYTGELFF. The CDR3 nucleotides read TGTGCCAGCAGTCTGGAGCTGGGACAGGGGTACACCGGGGAGCTGTTTTTT.

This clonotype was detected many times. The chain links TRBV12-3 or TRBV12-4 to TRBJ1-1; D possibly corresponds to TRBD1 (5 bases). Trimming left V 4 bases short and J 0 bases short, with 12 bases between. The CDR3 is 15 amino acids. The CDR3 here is CASSSPGTLNTEAFF. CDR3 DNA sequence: TGTGCCAGCAGTTCGCCCGGGACTTTGAACACTGAAGCTTTCTTT.

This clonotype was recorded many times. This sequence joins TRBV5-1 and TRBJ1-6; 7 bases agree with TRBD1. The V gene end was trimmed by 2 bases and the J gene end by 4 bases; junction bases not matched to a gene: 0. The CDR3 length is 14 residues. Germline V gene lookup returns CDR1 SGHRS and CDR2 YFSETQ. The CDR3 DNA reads TGCGCCAGCAGCTTACAGGGGTATAATTCACCCCTCCACTTT. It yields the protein CASSLQGYNSPLHF.

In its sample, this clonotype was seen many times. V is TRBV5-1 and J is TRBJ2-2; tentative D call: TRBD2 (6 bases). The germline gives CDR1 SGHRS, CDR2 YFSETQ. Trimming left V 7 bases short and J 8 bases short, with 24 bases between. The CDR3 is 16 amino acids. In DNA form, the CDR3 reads TGCGCCAGCGCCTCCAGCGGGTGGGCTTTGGAAGGGGAGCTGTTTTTT. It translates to CASASSGWALEGELFF. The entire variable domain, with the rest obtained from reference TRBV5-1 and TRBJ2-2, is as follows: KAGVTQTPRYLIKTRGQQVTLSCSPISGHRSVSWYQQTPGQGLQFLFEYFSETQRNKGNFPGRFSGRQFSNSRSEMNVSTLELGDSALYLCASASSGWALEGELFFGEGSRLTVL.

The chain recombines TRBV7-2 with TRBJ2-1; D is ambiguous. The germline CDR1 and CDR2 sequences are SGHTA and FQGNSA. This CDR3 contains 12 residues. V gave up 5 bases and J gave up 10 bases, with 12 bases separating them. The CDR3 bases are TGTGCCAGCAGCCTCTGGGGTAACGAGCAGTTCTTC. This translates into CASSLWGNEQFF.

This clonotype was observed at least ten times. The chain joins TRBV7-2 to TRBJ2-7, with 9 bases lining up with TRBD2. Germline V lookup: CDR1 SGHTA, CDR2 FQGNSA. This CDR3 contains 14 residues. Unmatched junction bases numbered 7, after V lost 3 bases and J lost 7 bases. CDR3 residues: CASSFQASGEEQYF. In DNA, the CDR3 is TGTGCCAGCAGCTTTCAGGCTAGCGGGGAGGAGCAGTACTTC. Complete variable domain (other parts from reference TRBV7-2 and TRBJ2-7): GAGVSQSPSNKVTEKGKDVELRCDPISGHTALYWYRQSLGQGLEFLIYFQGNSAPDKSGLPSDRFSAERTGGSVSTLTIQRTQQEDSAVYLCASSFQASGEEQYFGPGTRLTVT.

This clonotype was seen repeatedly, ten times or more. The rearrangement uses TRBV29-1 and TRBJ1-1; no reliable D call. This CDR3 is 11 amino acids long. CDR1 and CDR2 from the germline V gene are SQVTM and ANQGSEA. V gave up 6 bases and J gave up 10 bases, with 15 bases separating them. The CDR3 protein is CSVSVADRAFF. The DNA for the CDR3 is TGCAGCGTGTCGGTGGCGGATAGAGCTTTCTTT.

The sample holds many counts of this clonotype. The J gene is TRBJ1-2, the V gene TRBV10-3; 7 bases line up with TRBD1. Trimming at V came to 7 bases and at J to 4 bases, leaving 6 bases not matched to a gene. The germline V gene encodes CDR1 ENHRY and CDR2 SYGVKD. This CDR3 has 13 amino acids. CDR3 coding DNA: TGTGCCATCATGGACAGGCCGTCCTATGGCTACACCTTC. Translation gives CAIMDRPSYGYTF.

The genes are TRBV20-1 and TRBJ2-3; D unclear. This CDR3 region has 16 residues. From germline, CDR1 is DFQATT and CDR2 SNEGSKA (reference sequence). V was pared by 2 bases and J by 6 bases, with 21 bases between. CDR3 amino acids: CSARSYDSFLTDTQYF. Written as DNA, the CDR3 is TGCAGTGCTAGATCTTATGACTCTTTCTTGACGGATACGCAGTATTTT.

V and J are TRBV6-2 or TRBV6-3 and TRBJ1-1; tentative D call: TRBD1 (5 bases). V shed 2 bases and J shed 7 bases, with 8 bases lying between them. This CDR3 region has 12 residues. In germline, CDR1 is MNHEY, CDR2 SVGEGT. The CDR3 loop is CASSYRGHEAFF. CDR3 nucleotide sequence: TGTGCCAGCAGTTACAGGGGTCATGAAGCTTTCTTT.

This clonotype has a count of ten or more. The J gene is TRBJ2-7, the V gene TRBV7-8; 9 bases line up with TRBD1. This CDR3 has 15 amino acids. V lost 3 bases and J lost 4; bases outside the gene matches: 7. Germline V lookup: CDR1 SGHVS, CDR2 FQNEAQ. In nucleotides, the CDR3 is TGTGCCAGCAGCTTGGTAACAGGGGGCGGATACGAGCAGTACGTC. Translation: CASSLVTGGGYEQYV.

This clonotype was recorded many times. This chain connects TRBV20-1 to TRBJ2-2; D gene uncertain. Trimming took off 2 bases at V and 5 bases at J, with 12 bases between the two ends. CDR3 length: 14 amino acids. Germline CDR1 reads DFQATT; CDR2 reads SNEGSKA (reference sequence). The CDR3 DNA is TGCAGTGCTAGAACTACGCTAGGGACCGGGGAGCTGTTTTTT. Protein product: CSARTTLGTGELFF.

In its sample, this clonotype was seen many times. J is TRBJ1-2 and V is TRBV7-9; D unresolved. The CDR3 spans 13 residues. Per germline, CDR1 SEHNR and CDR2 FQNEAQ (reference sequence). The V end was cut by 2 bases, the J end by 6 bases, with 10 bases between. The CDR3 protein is CASSLRSLDGYTF. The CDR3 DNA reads TGTGCCAGCAGCTTACGATCCTTGGATGGCTACACCTTC.

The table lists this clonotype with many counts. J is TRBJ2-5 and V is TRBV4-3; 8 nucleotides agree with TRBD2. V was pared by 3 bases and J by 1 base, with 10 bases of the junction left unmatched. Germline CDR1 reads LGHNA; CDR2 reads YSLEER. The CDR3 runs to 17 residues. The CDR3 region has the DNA TGCGCCAGCAGCCATTATGGACTAGCTTCACCCCAAGAGACCCAGTACTTC. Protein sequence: CASSHYGLASPQETQYF.

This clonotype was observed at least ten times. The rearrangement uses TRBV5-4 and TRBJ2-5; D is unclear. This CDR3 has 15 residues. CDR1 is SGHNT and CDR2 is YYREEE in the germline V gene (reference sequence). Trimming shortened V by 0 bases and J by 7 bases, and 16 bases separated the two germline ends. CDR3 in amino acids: CASSLDSPGGGTQYF. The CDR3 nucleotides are TGTGCCAGCAGCTTGGACTCCCCGGGCGGCGGGACCCAGTACTTC.